The 24 T cell receptor beta chains below come from one sample, sequenced in a study of sequential checkpoint blockade in melanoma. Clones were sequenced by immunoSEQ multiplex PCR, and TCRdb holds only the in-frame ones, with some missing. The repertoire has over 15,000 clones, around 88% of them found once; the top ten carry 36%. Noted treatment: randomized to nivolumab then ipilimumab (arm A) or the reverse (arm B). This material consisted of CD8+ T cells sorted from blood (inferred from file names), taken from a patient given nivolumab and ipilimumab in sequence. The receptors stem from a human donor with melanoma.

The chain uses TRBV11-2 and TRBJ2-3; tentative D call: TRBD2 (7 bases). V shed 5 bases and J shed 0 bases, with 12 bases lying between them. The germline CDR1 and CDR2 sequences are SGHAT and FQNNGV. The length of the CDR3 is 15 residues. CDR3 amino acids: CASSEQGLSTDTQYF. The CDR3, as DNA: TGTGCCAGCAGCGAACAGGGACTAAGCACAGATACGCAGTATTTT.

The chain uses TRBV2 and TRBJ1-6; TRBD1 matches at 8 bases. V was pared by 3 bases and J by 8 bases, with 3 bases of the junction left unmatched. CDR3 length: 14 residues. CDR1 is SNHLY, CDR2 FYNNEI, per germline. CDR3 sequence (DNA): TGTGCCAGCAGTGATGGACAGGGATATTCACCCCTCCACTTT. It encodes CASSDGQGYSPLHF.

The chain joins TRBV27 to TRBJ2-7; maybe TRBD1 (6 bases). The CDR3 is made up of 13 amino acids. Germline-derived CDR1 and CDR2 are MNHEY and SMNVEV (reference sequence). V was shortened by 2 bases and J by 4 bases, with 9 bases between the two germline ends. This CDR3 reads CASSLNREYEQYF. CDR3 bases: TGTGCCAGCAGTTTAAACAGGGAGTACGAGCAGTACTTC.

This CDR3 is CASRWGGEQFF. In nucleotides, the CDR3 is TGTGCCAGTAGGTGGGGAGGAGAGCAGTTCTTC. V is TRBV19 and J is TRBJ2-1, with D perhaps TRBD2 (6 bases). This CDR3 is built from 11 residues. Trimming took 6 bases from V and 10 from J, leaving 10 bases between them. The germline CDR1 and CDR2 sequences are LNHDA and SQIVND (reference sequence).

The CDR3 DNA sequence: TGTGCCAGCAGCTCTAGCGGGGGGCACTCCTACGAGCAGTACTTC. Translated, it gives CASSSSGGHSYEQYF. The chain carries TRBV9 and TRBJ2-7, with 11 bases aligning to TRBD2. This CDR3 comprises 15 residues. The J segment lost 0 bases and the V segment lost 4 bases, leaving 3 bases of the junction unmatched. Germline V gene sequence: CDR1 SGDLS, CDR2 YYNGEE.

The chain combines TRBV27 with TRBJ1-5; tentatively, D is TRBD1 (5 bases). The CDR3 has 17 amino acids. The germline CDR1 and CDR2 sequences are MNHEY and SMNVEV (reference sequence). V dropped 1 base and J dropped 3 bases, with 16 bases sitting between them. The CDR3 nucleotides are TGTGCCAGCAGTTTATACGGGTCAGGGTCGATCAATCAGCCCCAGCATTTT. Translating it yields CASSLYGSGSINQPQHF.

The chain joins TRBV9 to TRBJ2-5; 11 bases map to TRBD1. V lost 4 bases, J lost 4 bases, and 3 bases stayed unmatched. Germline values: CDR1 SGDLS, CDR2 YYNGEE. The length of the CDR3 is 14 residues. CDR3 sequence: CASSPDRGLETQYF. CDR3 nucleotide sequence: TGTGCCAGCAGCCCGGACAGGGGGCTAGAGACCCAGTACTTC.

This chain links TRBV28 with TRBJ2-5; 11 bases agree with TRBD2. This CDR3 comprises 15 residues. Germline CDR1 and CDR2: MDHEN and SYDVKM. With V trimmed by 7 bases and J by 2 bases, 6 bases remained unmatched. The CDR3 sequence: CASIQGTSGQETQYF. DNA for the CDR3: TGTGCCAGCATCCAAGGGACTAGCGGACAAGAGACCCAGTACTTC.

The chain couples TRBV5-6 to TRBJ1-3, with TRBD1 as a possible D gene (5 bases). Trimming took 0 bases from V and 0 from J, leaving 7 bases between them. Germline CDR1 SGHDT, CDR2 YYEEEE. The CDR3 consists of 15 residues. CDR3 residues: CASSLGQPSGNTIYF. DNA of the CDR3: TGTGCCAGCAGCTTGGGACAGCCCTCTGGAAACACCATATATTTT.

The chain employs TRBV7-9 and TRBJ2-1, with TRBD2 matching 11 bases. V shed 0 bases and J 4 bases; nucleotides not matched to a gene: 2. The CDR3 is made up of 16 amino acids. The germline V gene has CDR1 SEHNR and CDR2 FQNEAQ (reference sequence). The CDR3 loop reads CASSLAVAGGYNEQFF. The CDR3 DNA is TGTGCCAGCAGCTTAGCAGTAGCGGGGGGGTACAATGAGCAGTTCTTC.

The chain joins TRBV27 to TRBJ1-2; no definite D call. V lost 2 bases and J 2 bases, leaving 9 bases between the germline ends. In germline, CDR1 is MNHEY, CDR2 SMNVEV (reference sequence). The CDR3 is 14 amino acids. The CDR3 nucleotides read TGTGCCAGCAGTTTAACGACGGGAAACTATGGCTACACCTTC. Amino acids: CASSLTTGNYGYTF.

The rearrangement links TRBV13 to TRBJ1-2; no definite D call. The CDR3 is made up of 16 amino acids. Germline assignment: CDR1 PRHDT and CDR2 FYEKMQ (reference sequence). V lost 2 bases to trimming and J lost 4 bases, with 17 bases between them. This chain's CDR3 is CASSLWAETGGYGYTF. In DNA form, the CDR3 reads TGTGCCAGCAGCTTATGGGCGGAAACCGGAGGCTATGGCTACACCTTC.

The chain links TRBV28 to TRBJ1-1, with D possibly matching TRBD1 (5 bases). Germline V gene sequence: CDR1 MDHEN, CDR2 SYDVKM. Trimming cost V 1 base and J 4 bases, with 13 bases left between them. This CDR3 is built from 15 residues. The CDR3 loop reads CASSLLGRGSTEAFF. The CDR3, as DNA: TGTGCCAGCAGTTTATTAGGGCGGGGGAGCACTGAAGCTTTCTTT.

The V gene is TRBV15, the J gene TRBJ2-5, with 9 positions matching TRBD1. The J call is in doubt because the DNA end fits TRBJ2-7 better. The CDR3 spans 15 residues. The germline gives CDR1 LNHNV, CDR2 YYDKDF (reference sequence). The CDR3 loop is CATSRDPTGGHEQYF. The CDR3 DNA reads as TGTGCCACCAGCAGAGACCCAACAGGGGGCCACGAGCAGTACTTC.

This clone was picked up a small number of times. This chain joins TRBV7-9 and TRBJ1-2; no reliable D call. V gave up 0 bases and J gave up 6 bases, with 5 bases separating them. This CDR3 comprises 12 residues. Per germline, CDR1 SEHNR and CDR2 FQNEAQ (reference sequence). In nucleotides, the CDR3 is TGTGCCAGCAGCTTAGCCGTCGATGGCTACACCTTC. It codes for CASSLAVDGYTF.

The CDR3 nucleotides read TGCAGCGTTGAACACAGCTCTAACTATGGCTACACCTTC. Amino acid sequence: CSVEHSSNYGYTF. The genes are TRBV29-1 and TRBJ1-2; D unresolved. Germline V CDR1 and CDR2: SQVTM, ANQGSEA. The CDR3 consists of 13 residues. Trimming removed 2 bases at V and 0 bases at J, with 7 bases between.

The J gene is TRBJ2-7, the V gene TRBV29-1; 9 bases fit TRBD1. This CDR3 region has 17 residues. Trimming at V came to 6 bases and at J to 2 bases, leaving 17 bases not matched to a gene. Per germline, CDR1 SQVTM and CDR2 ANQGSEA. CDR3 bases: TGCAGCGTGGGGGGGGACAGGGCGCCTAGATTCCCCTACGAGCAGTACTTC. Protein: CSVGGDRAPRFPYEQYF.

The chain has TRBV5-1 and TRBJ2-7; 7 bases are shared with TRBD1. With V trimmed by 4 bases and J by 3 bases, 10 bases remained unmatched. Germline V gene lookup returns CDR1 SGHRS and CDR2 YFSETQ. The CDR3 spans 15 residues. In DNA form, the CDR3 reads TGCGCCAGCAGCCTGGTATCGGGACAGTTCTACGAGCAGTACTTC. Its translation is CASSLVSGQFYEQYF.

The chain uses TRBV5-1 and TRBJ2-7, with D possibly matching TRBD2 (6 bases). V lost 0 bases and J 5 bases, leaving 9 bases between the germline ends. CDR1 and CDR2 (germline): SGHRS, YFSETQ. The CDR3 is made up of 13 amino acids. CDR3 sequence: CASSLGGGNEQYF. CDR3 in DNA: TGCGCCAGCAGCTTGGGTGGGGGGAACGAGCAGTACTTC. The whole variable domain, filled in from reference TRBV5-1 and TRBJ2-7, reads KAGVTQTPRYLIKTRGQQVTLSCSPISGHRSVSWYQQTPGQGLQFLFEYFSETQRNKGNFPGRFSGRQFSNSRSEMNVSTLELGDSALYLCASSLGGGNEQYFGPGTRLTVT.

This chain joins TRBV29-1 and TRBJ1-5; D is possibly TRBD1 (6 bases). V was trimmed by 2 bases and J by 4 bases, leaving 9 bases between them. The CDR3 consists of 13 residues. Germline-derived CDR1 and CDR2 are SQVTM and ANQGSEA. The CDR3 region has the DNA TGCAGCGTTGAACAGGGGCCTAATCAGCCCCAGCATTTT. Translation gives CSVEQGPNQPQHF.

This chain links TRBV9 with TRBJ1-2; D is unclear. V lost 3 bases and J 4 bases, leaving 4 bases between the germline ends. CDR1 is SGDLS and CDR2 is YYNGEE in the germline V gene. The CDR3 is made up of 11 amino acids. The CDR3 loop reads CASSGLYGYTF. CDR3 in DNA: TGTGCCAGCAGCGGACTCTATGGCTACACCTTC.

The chain employs TRBV28 and TRBJ2-4; D possibly corresponds to TRBD2 (5 bases). V was pared by 4 bases and J by 0 bases, with 7 bases between. Germline values: CDR1 MDHEN, CDR2 SYDVKM. The CDR3 consists of 14 residues. CDR3 region: CASSSAGAKNIQYF. The CDR3 coding sequence is TGTGCCAGCAGTTCCGCGGGAGCCAAAAACATTCAGTACTTC.

The V call is TRBV27, the J call TRBJ2-5; 8 bases line up with TRBD2. This CDR3 is 15 amino acids long. V was pared by 4 bases and J by 4 bases, with 8 bases of the junction left unmatched. Germline CDR1 is MNHEY and CDR2 is SMNVEV (reference sequence). This chain's CDR3 is CASSWRLAQRETQYF. As DNA, the CDR3 is TGTGCCAGCAGTTGGAGACTAGCGCAGAGAGAGACCCAGTACTTC.

The chain combines TRBV5-6 with TRBJ1-4; 7 bases are shared with TRBD1. The length of the CDR3 is 13 residues. V gave up 4 bases and J gave up 6 bases; unmatched junction bases: 3. CDR1 is SGHDT and CDR2 is YYEEEE in the germline V gene. DNA for the CDR3: TGTGCCAGCAGCCGGACAGGAGATGAAAAACTGTTTTTT. Encoded protein: CASSRTGDEKLFF. Based on the CDR3 plus reference TRBV5-6 and TRBJ1-4, the full variable domain is DAGVTQSPTHLIKTRGQQVTLRCSPKSGHDTVSWYQQALGQGPQFIFQYYEEEERQRGNFPDRFSGHQFPNYSSELNVNALLLGDSALYLCASSRTGDEKLFFGSGTQLSVL.